The 7 T cell receptor beta chains below were found in one sample sequenced in a study of T cells expressing NK-cell markers. Reprocessing the 5' RACE reads, TCRdb reports a single entry for every CDR3 protein and omits DNA. The sample totals more than 400,000 distinct CDR3 sequences; its top ten clones hold less than 7.5%. Sequenced: blood T cells: a sorted CD56 or NKG2C T cell subset, CD4+ or CD8+ T cells, or bulk PBMC T cells (not recorded which). These receptor sequences come from a woman between 18 and 70 years old in good health.

The chain combines TRBV29-1 with TRBJ2-7; TCRdb's assignment of TRBD1 cannot be checked, as there is no DNA. The CDR3 totals 14 residues. Germline lookup yields CDR1 SQVTM and CDR2 ANQGSEA. The CDR3 spells CSVPRTGRGDEQYF.

The chain couples TRBV12-3 or TRBV12-4 to TRBJ2-2; TCRdb returns TRBD1, unconfirmable since there is no DNA. The CDR3 totals 13 residues. CDR3 loop: CASILRGMEELFF.

The chain employs TRBV5-1 and TRBJ2-1; TCRdb's D gene call, TRBD2, goes unchecked for lack of DNA. CDR1 is SGHRS, CDR2 YFSETQ, per germline. This CDR3 has 15 residues. This CDR3 reads CASSSGTSGTLEQFF.

The chain uses TRBV9 and TRBJ2-7; TCRdb indicates TRBD2, and absent DNA this call remains unverified. This CDR3 has 15 residues. In germline, CDR1 is SGDLS, CDR2 YYNGEE. CDR3 in amino acids: CASSVWEGDTYEQYF.

The chain links TRBV12-3 or TRBV12-4 to TRBJ1-5; TCRdb picks TRBD1, but there is no DNA to check that call. The CDR3 covers 17 residues. CDR3 region: CASSPQGQGAKGQPQHF.

The chain recombines TRBV20-1 with TRBJ1-5. This CDR3 region has 12 residues. Germline V gives CDR1 DFQATT, CDR2 SNEGSKA (reference sequence). The CDR3 reads CSAQTGDQPQHF.

The CDR3 sequence is CSAGQGSGGYGYTF. This rearrangement joins TRBV20-1 to TRBJ1-2; TCRdb names TRBD1, which stays unverified in the absence of DNA. Per the germline V gene, CDR1 is DFQATT and CDR2 is SNEGSKA (reference sequence). The CDR3 has 14 residues.